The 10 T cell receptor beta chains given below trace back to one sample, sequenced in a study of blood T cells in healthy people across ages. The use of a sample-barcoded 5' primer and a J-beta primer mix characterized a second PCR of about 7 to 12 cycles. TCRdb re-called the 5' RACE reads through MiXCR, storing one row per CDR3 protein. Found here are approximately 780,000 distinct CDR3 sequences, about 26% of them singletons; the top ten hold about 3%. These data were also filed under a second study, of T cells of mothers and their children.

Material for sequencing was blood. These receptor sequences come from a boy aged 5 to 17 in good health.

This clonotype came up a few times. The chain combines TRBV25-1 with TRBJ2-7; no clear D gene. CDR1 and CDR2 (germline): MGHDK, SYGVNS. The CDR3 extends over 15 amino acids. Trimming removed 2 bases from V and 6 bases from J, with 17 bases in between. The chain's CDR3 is CASSEGRGAGSEQYF. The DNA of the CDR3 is TGTGCCAGCAGTGAAGGTCGTGGCGCAGGCTCCGAGCAGTACTTC.

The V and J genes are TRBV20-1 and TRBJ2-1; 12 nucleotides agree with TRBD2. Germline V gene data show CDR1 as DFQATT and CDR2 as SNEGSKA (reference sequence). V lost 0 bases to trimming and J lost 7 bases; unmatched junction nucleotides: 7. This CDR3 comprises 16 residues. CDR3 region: CSARDFRLAGENEQFF. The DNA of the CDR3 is TGCAGTGCTAGAGATTTCAGACTAGCGGGAGAAAATGAGCAGTTCTTC.

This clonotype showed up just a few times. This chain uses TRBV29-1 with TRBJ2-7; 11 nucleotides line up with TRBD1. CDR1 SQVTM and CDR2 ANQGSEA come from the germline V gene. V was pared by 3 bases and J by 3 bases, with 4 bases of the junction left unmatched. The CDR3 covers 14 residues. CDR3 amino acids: CSVDEGTGGYEQYF. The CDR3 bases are TGCAGCGTTGATGAGGGGACAGGGGGCTACGAGCAGTACTTC.

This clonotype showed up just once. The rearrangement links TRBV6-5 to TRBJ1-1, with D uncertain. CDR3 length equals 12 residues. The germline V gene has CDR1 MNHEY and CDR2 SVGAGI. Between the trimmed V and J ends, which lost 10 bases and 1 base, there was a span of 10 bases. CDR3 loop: CATLGWNTEAFF. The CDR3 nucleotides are TGTGCCACACTTGGATGGAACACTGAAGCTTTCTTT.

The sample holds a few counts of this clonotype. The CDR3 bases are TGTGCCAGCAGCTTAGAGAGACTAGCAGGGGTGTGGACCCAGTACTTC. Its protein product is CASSLERLAGVWTQYF. The chain employs TRBV7-6 and TRBJ2-5, with D maybe TRBD2 (7 bases). This CDR3 contains 16 residues. V was clipped by 1 base and J by 7 bases, with 19 bases between them. Per the germline V gene, CDR1 is SGHVS and CDR2 is FNYEAQ.

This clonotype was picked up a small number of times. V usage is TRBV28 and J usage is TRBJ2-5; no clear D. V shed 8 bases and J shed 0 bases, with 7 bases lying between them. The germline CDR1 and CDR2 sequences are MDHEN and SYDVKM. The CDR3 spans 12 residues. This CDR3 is CASGRYQETQYF. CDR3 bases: TGTGCCAGCGGCAGGTACCAAGAGACCCAGTACTTC.

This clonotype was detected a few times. CDR3 region: CSAPQDSIYYGYTF. In nucleotides, the CDR3 is TGCAGTGCCCCACAGGACAGTATTTACTATGGCTACACCTTC. This chain uses TRBV20-1 with TRBJ1-2; weak D call: TRBD1 (6 bases). This CDR3 contains 14 residues. In germline, CDR1 is DFQATT, CDR2 SNEGSKA (reference sequence). V was pared by 6 bases and J by 3 bases, with 17 bases between.

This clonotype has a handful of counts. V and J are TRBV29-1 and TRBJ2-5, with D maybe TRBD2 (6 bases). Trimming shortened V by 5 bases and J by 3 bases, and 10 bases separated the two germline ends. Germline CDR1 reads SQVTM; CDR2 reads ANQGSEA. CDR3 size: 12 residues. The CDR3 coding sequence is TGCAGCGTTATTTCGGGGGAAGAGACCCAGTACTTC. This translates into CSVISGEETQYF.

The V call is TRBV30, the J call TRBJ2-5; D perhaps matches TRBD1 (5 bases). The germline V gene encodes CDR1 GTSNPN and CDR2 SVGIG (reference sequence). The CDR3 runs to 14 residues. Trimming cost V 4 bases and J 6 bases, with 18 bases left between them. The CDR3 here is CAWNPDTTPQTQYF. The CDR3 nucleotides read TGTGCCTGGAACCCGGACACTACGCCTCAGACCCAGTACTTC.

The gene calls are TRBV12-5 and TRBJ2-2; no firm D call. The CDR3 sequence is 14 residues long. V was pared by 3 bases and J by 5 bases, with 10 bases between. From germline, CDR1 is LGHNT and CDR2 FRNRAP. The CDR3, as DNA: TGTGCTAGTGGTTTAGGCCTTAGGACCGGGGAGCTGTTTTTT. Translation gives CASGLGLRTGELFF.